This TCR beta chain originates from a study of blood T cell repertoires in COVID-19. This CDR3 is 17 amino acids long. Trimming stripped 2 bases from V and 0 bases from J, with 14 bases between. Per germline, CDR1 MRHNA and CDR2 SNTAGT. Sequenced by immunoSEQ multiplex PCR; TCRdb stores in-frame clones only, minus some. The repertoire consists of about 370,000 clones, with more than 85% occurring once and the leading ten covering just over 0.85%. This sequence originates from a woman aged 40 to 50 who had been exposed to COVID-19. The sequenced material came from PBMCs or T cells enriched from blood (not recorded which). This rearrangement joins TRBV6-4 to TRBJ2-4; D is possibly TRBD1 (6 bases). The CDR3 protein is CASSDGTILLAKNIQYF. The CDR3 bases are TGTGCCAGCAGTGACGGGACAATCTTACTAGCCAAAAACATTCAGTACTTC.